The clone carrying this T cell receptor (beta chain) showed up just a few times. Its antigen remains unknown. The trim removed 4 bases at V and 7 bases at J, leaving 4 bases unmatched. Germline V CDR1 and CDR2: MNHNS, SASEGT. CDR3 size: 14 residues. Data came from immunoSEQ multiplex PCR; TCRdb stores just in-frame clones and leaves some out. The table lists about 26,000 clones, around 80% of them singletons. The sample belongs to a study of graft-versus-host responses after intestinal transplantation. The overall study: Recipients uniformly received anti-thymocyte globulin induction, followed by tacrolimus and steroids for two to four years.

The TCR comes from a human donor who received an intestinal transplant. The sample was unstimulated CD4+ T cells sorted from spleen or lymph node cells, taken before intestinal transplant. The V call is TRBV6-1, the J call TRBJ2-2; 9 bases match TRBD1. CDR3 protein: CASSARQGVGELFF. The DNA for the CDR3 is TGTGCCAGCAGTGCTCGACAGGGGGTCGGGGAGCTGTTTTTT.